This TCR beta chain was documented in a study of PD-L1 blockade in urothelial cancer. Across the study: Patients initiated atezolizumab around 2014 at 1,200 mg intravenously every 3 weeks. Study-wide findings and caveats: Below-median pretreatment blood TCR clonality predicted better survival.

On this clone itself: Its antigen is currently unknown.

Described time point: pretreatment peripheral blood. The study collected 1 to 8 samples per patient, pretreatment and on-treatment. Synthetically made TCR analog templates were put into each PCR as spikes. Profiled with immunoSEQ multiplex PCR; TCRdb holds only in-frame clones, not every one. The table lists around 130,000 clones, approximately 84% of them singletons. The CDR3 loop spans 17 amino acids. Trimming at V came to 0 bases and at J to 7 bases, leaving 7 bases not matched to a gene. Germline V gives CDR1 SGHNT, CDR2 YENEEA. The sequence came from a man in his forties or fifties with urothelial cancer. The specimen comprised PBMCs, sampled around atezolizumab (anti-PD-L1) treatment. V and J are TRBV11-3 and TRBJ2-2, with 11 bases fitting TRBD1. The CDR3 loop reads CASSLDGDRGRHGELFF. CDR3 in DNA: TGTGCCAGCAGCTTAGACGGGGACAGGGGGAGACACGGGGAGCTGTTTTTT.